A selection of T cell receptor beta chains follows, all from one sample in a study of blood T cell repertoires in COVID-19. Produced via immunoSEQ multiplex PCR; TCRdb's table is partial and in-frame only. Of approximately 330,000 clones in the sample, around 90% were seen once. The sequenced material came from peripheral blood. The receptors shown here come from a woman aged 40 to 55 with COVID-19, enrolled during active disease. Each CDR3 is given with its conserved first and last residue. D genes are given only for firm matches. A row's size may be missing; if present it is once, few, many or a size class.

>.|once|TRBJ1-2|TRBV4-2
CASSQKGEDGYTF
TGTGCCAGCAGCCAAAAAGGTGAGGATGGCTACACCTTC
>TRBD1|.|TRBJ1-6|TRBV6-5
CASRWTGGNSPLHF
TGTGCCAGCAGATGGACAGGGGGGAACTCACCCCTCCACTTT
>.|.|TRBJ1-3|TRBV6-5
CASSRDFHSGNTIYF
TGTGCCAGCAGTCGGGACTTCCACTCTGGAAACACCATATATTTT
>TRBD2|.|TRBJ2-1|TRBV18
CASSPPLAGGNEQFF
TGTGCCAGCTCACCACCCTTAGCGGGGGGGAATGAGCAGTTCTTC
>TRBD1|.|TRBJ1-6|TRBV19
CASSAGGAESPLHF
TGTGCCAGTAGCGCAGGGGGCGCGGAATCACCCCTCCACTTT
>TRBD1|.|TRBJ1-5|TRBV20-1
CSASHPQGSNQPQHF
TGCAGTGCTAGTCATCCACAGGGGAGCAATCAGCCCCAGCATTTT
>.|.|TRBJ2-7|TRBV19
CASSERPGLPYEQYF
TGTGCCAGTAGTGAGCGCCCCGGTTTACCCTACGAGCAGTACTTC
>TRBD2|.|TRBJ2-3|TRBV6-4
CASSAGGHTDTQYF
TGTGCCAGCAGTGCGGGGGGGCACACAGATACGCAGTATTTT
>.|.|TRBJ2-1|TRBV6-2/TRBV6-3
CASSYPDKNNEQFF
TGTGCCAGCAGTTACCCCGACAAGAACAATGAGCAGTTCTTC
>.|few|TRBJ1-2|TRBV5-6
CASLGGLANYGYTF
TGTGCCAGCCTCGGGGGTTTAGCTAACTATGGCTACACCTTC
>TRBD1|.|TRBJ2-6|TRBV4-1
CASSHPGTESSGANVLTF
TGCGCCAGCAGCCACCCCGGGACAGAGAGCTCTGGGGCCAACGTCCTGACTTTC
>.|.|TRBJ1-5|TRBV19
CASSQTGQQPQHF
TGTGCCAGTAGTCAAACAGGGCAACAGCCCCAGCATTTT
>.|.|TRBJ2-7|TRBV5-6
CASSDIYEQYF
TGTGCCAGCAGTGACATCTACGAGCAGTACTTC
>.|.|TRBJ2-7|TRBV6-6
CASTKDFTYEQYF
TGTGCCAGCACCAAGGACTTTACCTACGAGCAGTACTTC
>.|.|TRBJ1-1|TRBV30
CAWTNRENTEAFF
TGTGCCTGGACTAACAGGGAGAACACTGAAGCTTTCTTT
>TRBD2|.|TRBJ2-2|TRBV12-3/TRBV12-4
CASSLAGGGELFF
TGTGCCAGCAGTCTAGCGGGGGGCGGGGAGCTGTTTTTT
>TRBD2|.|TRBJ2-2|TRBV7-3
CASSLLLAGGTGELFF
TGTGCCAGCAGCTTATTACTAGCGGGAGGGACCGGGGAGCTGTTTTTT
>TRBD2|.|TRBJ2-7|TRBV10-3
CAIRRTSGSYEQYF
TGTGCCATCAGGCGGACTAGCGGGAGCTACGAGCAGTACTTC
>TRBD1|.|TRBJ1-6|TRBV9
CASTRRDRVFSDNSPLHF
TGTGCCAGCACCCGCCGGGACAGGGTATTTTCAGATAATTCACCCCTCCACTTT
>TRBD1|.|TRBJ2-4|TRBV7-2
CASSAQDRGLAKNIQYF
TGTGCCAGCAGCGCCCAAGACAGGGGGTTAGCCAAAAACATTCAGTACTTC
>.|once|TRBJ1-5|TRBV28
CASSATMGLSNQPQHF
TGTGCCAGCAGTGCCACCATGGGGCTGAGCAATCAGCCCCAGCATTTT
>.|.|TRBJ1-6|TRBV27
CASSFSSLYNSPLHF
TGTGCCAGCAGTTTTAGTAGCCTCTATAATTCACCCCTCCACTTT
>.|.|TRBJ2-7|TRBV5-4
CASSLRGESPYEQYF
TGTGCCAGCAGCTTGCGCGGCGAAAGCCCCTACGAGCAGTACTTC
>.|.|TRBJ2-3|TRBV28
CASSRTDLVGDTQYF
TGTGCCAGCAGTCGTACGGACTTAGTTGGAGATACGCAGTATTTT
>TRBD2|.|TRBJ2-2|TRBV5-1
CASSLAVAGENTGELFF
TGCGCCAGCAGCTTGGCCGTCGCGGGAGAGAACACCGGGGAGCTGTTTTTT
>TRBD1|.|TRBJ2-2|TRBV2
CASSGRGRDRVTGELFF
TGTGCCAGCAGTGGAAGGGGGCGGGACAGGGTCACCGGGGAGCTGTTTTTT
>.|.|TRBJ1-1|TRBV7-3
CASSSIPNGGTEAFF
TGTGCCAGCAGCTCCATACCGAACGGGGGCACTGAAGCTTTCTTT
>.|.|TRBJ1-4|TRBV19
CASSVKAEKLFF
TGTGCCAGTAGTGTGAAAGCAGAAAAACTGTTTTTT
>.|.|TRBJ2-1|TRBV7-8
CASSLGGEQFF
TGTGCCAGCAGCTTAGGAGGAGAGCAGTTCTTC
>TRBD2|.|TRBJ2-7|TRBV4-3
CASSHSWGGEIYEQYF
TGCGCCAGCAGCCATTCGTGGGGAGGGGAGATTTACGAGCAGTACTTC
>TRBD1|.|TRBJ2-6|TRBV6-6
CASSQMTGAGANVLTF
TGTGCCAGCAGTCAAATGACAGGGGCAGGGGCCAACGTCCTGACTTTC
>TRBD2|.|TRBJ2-7|TRBV28
CASSLFGGRAYEQYF
TGTGCCAGCAGTTTATTCGGCGGGAGAGCCTACGAGCAGTACTTC
>.|.|TRBJ1-1|TRBV5-1
CASSLGTVNTEAFF
TGCGCCAGCAGCTTGGGCACGGTGAACACTGAAGCTTTCTTT
>TRBD1|.|TRBJ1-3|TRBV30
CAWSVQGVGNTIYF
TGTGCCTGGAGTGTACAGGGGGTTGGAAACACCATATATTTT
>.|.|TRBJ1-2|TRBV27
CASSLFPHDSRGYGYTF
TGTGCCAGCAGTTTATTCCCGCACGATTCTCGGGGCTATGGCTACACCTTC
>.|.|TRBJ1-1|TRBV7-9
CASSFVAENTEAFF
TGTGCCAGCAGCTTCGTGGCAGAGAACACTGAAGCTTTCTTT
>.|.|TRBJ2-5|TRBV5-1
CASSFRETQYF
TGCGCCAGCAGCTTCCGAGAGACCCAGTACTTC
>.|.|TRBJ2-7|TRBV5-1
CASSLAAGKEQYF
TGCGCCAGCAGCTTGGCCGCAGGGAAAGAGCAGTACTTC
>.|.|TRBJ1-3|TRBV28
CASNSQDRRGNTIYF
TGTGCCAGCAATTCACAGGACCGTCGGGGAAACACCATATATTTT
>.|.|TRBJ1-2|TRBV7-3
CASSPNAGTNYGYTF
TGTGCCAGCAGCCCAAATGCAGGGACTAACTATGGCTACACCTTC
>.|.|TRBJ1-5|TRBV28
CASRTGTNDRPQHF
TGTGCCAGCAGGACCGGGACAAACGATCGGCCCCAGCATTTT
>TRBD2|.|TRBJ2-7|TRBV27
CASSYWGGKGGEQYF
TGTGCCAGCAGTTATTGGGGAGGGAAAGGAGGCGAGCAGTACTTC
>.|few|TRBJ1-3|TRBV14
CASSQDLGPGNTIYF
TGTGCCAGCAGCCAAGATTTGGGGCCTGGAAACACCATATATTTT